These T cell receptor beta chains were read from a single sample in a study of blood T cell repertoires in COVID-19. This table comes from immunoSEQ multiplex PCR, and its TCRdb copy is limited to in-frame clones, with some not included. The sample holds some 120,000 clones, around 87% seen once. The sequenced sample consisted of peripheral blood. These receptors were taken from an older woman with acute or convalescent COVID-19. Both conserved end residues are part of each CDR3. A D gene is named only where the DNA matches it firmly. Rows may omit the clone size; those that give it use once, few, many or a size class.

-	TRBV7-8	TRBJ1-1	TRBD1	TGTGCCAGCAGCCACACAGGGGGCGTTGAAGCTTTCTTT	CASSHTGGVEAFF
-	TRBV10-3	TRBJ2-2	TRBD2	TGTGCCATCGCCCAGCGGGAGAACACCGGGGAGCTGTTTTTT	CAIAQRENTGELFF
-	TRBV3-1/TRBV3-2	TRBJ1-5	-	TGTGCCAGCAGCCAAGGTCGAGGCAATCAGCCCCAGCATTTT	CASSQGRGNQPQHF
-	TRBV5-6	TRBJ1-2	-	TGTGCCAGCAGCGCCCGACAGACCGTGGCGGGAGGCTACACCTTC	CASSARQTVAGGYTF
once	TRBV15	TRBJ2-7	TRBD1	TGTGCCACCAGCAGAGACAGGGGGCCCTACGAGCAGTACTTC	CATSRDRGPYEQYF
few	TRBV3-1/TRBV3-2	TRBJ1-1	-	TGTGCCAGCAGCCGAGGTAAAAACACTGAAGCTTTCTTT	CASSRGKNTEAFF
-	TRBV30	TRBJ2-1	TRBD2	TGTGCCTGGAGTCCAACTTGGACTAGCGGGAACTACAATGAGCAGTTCTTC	CAWSPTWTSGNYNEQFF
-	TRBV27	TRBJ2-7	-	TGTGCCAGCAGCCCCAGCGGCCAAGCATATAGCGAGCAGTACTTC	CASSPSGQAYSEQYF
-	TRBV30	TRBJ1-2	TRBD1	TGTGCCTGGACCAGAAGGTGGGACAGTGGCGACTACACCTTC	CAWTRRWDSGDYTF
-	TRBV29-1	TRBJ1-2	-	TGCAGCGCTCGTAGTCTGGGGCGGCTCTTCGGTGGCTACACCTTC	CSARSLGRLFGGYTF
-	TRBV18	TRBJ2-1	-	TGTGCCAGCTCACCACGCACAGGCGCTTCCGATGAGCAGTTCTTC	CASSPRTGASDEQFF
once	TRBV28	TRBJ1-2	TRBD1	TGTGCCAGCATCCTGGACAGGGTCATCAGAGAAGGCTACACCTTC	CASILDRVIREGYTF
-	TRBV14	TRBJ1-4	-	TGTGCCAGCAGCCAAAACTCGGTTCCAGAAAAACTGTTTTTT	CASSQNSVPEKLFF
-	TRBV28	TRBJ1-2	TRBD1	TGTGCCAGCAGTTATCAGGGGGCATATGGCTACACCTTC	CASSYQGAYGYTF
-	TRBV7-2	TRBJ2-1	-	TGTGCCAGCAGCTCCCTCACTACGGGTGGGAGGCCCTTCGATGAGCAGTTCTTC	CASSSLTTGGRPFDEQFF
-	TRBV7-3	TRBJ2-6	-	TGTGCCAGCAGCTTAATGGGGGGTCCTGGGGCCAACGTCCTGACTTTC	CASSLMGGPGANVLTF
-	TRBV20-1	TRBJ2-7	-	TGCAGTGCTAGTTCTGTGACTGCCTTTTCCTACGAGCAGTACTTC	CSASSVTAFSYEQYF
-	TRBV11-2	TRBJ1-2	-	TGTGCCAGCAGCCAACACGGGACTTCCTCGGGAGGCTACACCTTC	CASSQHGTSSGGYTF
once	TRBV3-1/TRBV3-2	TRBJ1-4	-	TGTGCCAGCAGCCAAGATATCGGGGGGGCCTATAATGAAAAACTGTTTTTT	CASSQDIGGAYNEKLFF
-	TRBV11-2	TRBJ2-7	TRBD1	TGTGCCAGCAGCACATCCGGACAGGGGACCTTCTACGAGCAGTACTTC	CASSTSGQGTFYEQYF
-	TRBV3-1/TRBV3-2	TRBJ1-2	-	TGTGCCAGCAGCCAAGATAGGCTGGCGGGAGGCTACACCTTC	CASSQDRLAGGYTF
-	TRBV30	TRBJ1-2	TRBD1	TGTGCCTGGAACGCGGGACAGGGAAACTATGGCTACACCTTC	CAWNAGQGNYGYTF